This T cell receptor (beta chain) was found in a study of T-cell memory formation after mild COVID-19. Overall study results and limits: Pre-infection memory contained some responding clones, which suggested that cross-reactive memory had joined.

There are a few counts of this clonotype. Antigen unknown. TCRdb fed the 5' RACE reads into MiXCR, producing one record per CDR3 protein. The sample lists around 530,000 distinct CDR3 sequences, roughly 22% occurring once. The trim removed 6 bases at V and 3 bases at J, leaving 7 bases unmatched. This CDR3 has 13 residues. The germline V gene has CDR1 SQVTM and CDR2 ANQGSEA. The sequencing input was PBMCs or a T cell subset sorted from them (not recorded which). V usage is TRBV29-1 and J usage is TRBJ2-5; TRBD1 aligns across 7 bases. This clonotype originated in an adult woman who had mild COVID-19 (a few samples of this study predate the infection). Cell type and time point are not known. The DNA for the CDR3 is TGCAGCGTATCCCACAGGGGTGAAGAGACCCAGTACTTC. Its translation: CSVSHRGEETQYF. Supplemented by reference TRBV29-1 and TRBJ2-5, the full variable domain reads SAVISQKPSRDICQRGTSLTIQCQVDSQVTMMFWYRQQPGQSLTLIATANQGSEATYESGFVIDKFPISRPNLTFSTLTVSNMSPEDSSIYLCSVSHRGEETQYFGPGTRLLVL.